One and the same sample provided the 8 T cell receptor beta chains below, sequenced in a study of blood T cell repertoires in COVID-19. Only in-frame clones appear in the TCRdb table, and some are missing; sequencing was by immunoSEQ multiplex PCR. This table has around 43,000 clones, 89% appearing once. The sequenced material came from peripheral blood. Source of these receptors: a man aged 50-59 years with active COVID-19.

The CDR3 DNA follows: TGTGCCAGCTCACCGCGGACAGGGGGAACTAATGAAAAACTGTTTTTT. This sequence encodes CASSPRTGGTNEKLFF. The chain is built from TRBV18 and TRBJ1-4; TRBD1 agrees at 10 bases. Germline V gene lookup returns CDR1 KGHSH and CDR2 LQKENI. The CDR3 is 16 residues long. The V gene end was trimmed by 3 bases and the J gene end by 1 base; junction bases not matched to a gene: 2.

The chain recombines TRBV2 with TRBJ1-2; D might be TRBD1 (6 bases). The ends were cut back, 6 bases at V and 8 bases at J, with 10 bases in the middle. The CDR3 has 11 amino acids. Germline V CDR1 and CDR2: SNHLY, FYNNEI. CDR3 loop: CASRDTGGYTF. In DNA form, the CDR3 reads TGTGCCAGCAGGGATACAGGGGGCTACACCTTC.

The CDR3 region has the DNA TGTGCCAGCAGCCCAGAACTAGAAAGTTACGAGCAGTACTTC. Protein product: CASSPELESYEQYF. V and J are TRBV11-3 and TRBJ2-7; the D gene is possibly TRBD2 (5 bases). Trimming removed 5 bases from V and 4 bases from J, with 15 bases in between. The CDR3 runs to 14 residues. Germline CDR1 SGHNT, CDR2 YENEEA. Based on the CDR3 plus reference TRBV11-3 and TRBJ2-7, the full variable domain is EAGVVQSPRYKIIEKKQPVAFWCNPISGHNTLYWYLQNLGQGPELLIRYENEEAVDDSQLPKDRFSAERLKGVDSTLKIQPAELGDSAVYLCASSPELESYEQYFGPGTRLTVT.

DNA of the CDR3: TGTGCCAGCAGCCCGAATAGCTATGAGCAGTTCTTC. It encodes CASSPNSYEQFF. The chain employs TRBV6-2 or TRBV6-3 and TRBJ2-1, with no clear D. Germline assignment: CDR1 MNHEY and CDR2 SVGEGT. The CDR3 totals 12 residues. Deletions cut 6 bases from V and 8 bases from J, with 11 bases between.

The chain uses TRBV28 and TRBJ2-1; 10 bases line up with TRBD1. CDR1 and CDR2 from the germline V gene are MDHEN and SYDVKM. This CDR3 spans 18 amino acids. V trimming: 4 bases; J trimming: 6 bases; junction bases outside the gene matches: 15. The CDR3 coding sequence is TGTGCCAGCAGTTCCGGGACAGGGGATTTGCCGGGCCCCAATGAGCAGTTCTTC. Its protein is CASSSGTGDLPGPNEQFF.

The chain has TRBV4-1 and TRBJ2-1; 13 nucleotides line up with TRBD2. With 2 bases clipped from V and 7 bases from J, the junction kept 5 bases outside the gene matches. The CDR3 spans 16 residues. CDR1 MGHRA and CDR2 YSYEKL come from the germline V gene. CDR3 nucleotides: TGCGCCAGCAGCCAACCAGGACTAGCGGGAGTTAATGAGCAGTTCTTC. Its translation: CASSQPGLAGVNEQFF.

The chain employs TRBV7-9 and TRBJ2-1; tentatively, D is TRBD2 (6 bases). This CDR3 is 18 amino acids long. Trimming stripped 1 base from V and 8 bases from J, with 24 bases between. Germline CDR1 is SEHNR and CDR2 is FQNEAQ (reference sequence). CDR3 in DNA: TGTGCCAGCAGCTTAGATGACGCGTTGGAGGGAAATCCGTATGAGCAGTTCTTC. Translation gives CASSLDDALEGNPYEQFF.

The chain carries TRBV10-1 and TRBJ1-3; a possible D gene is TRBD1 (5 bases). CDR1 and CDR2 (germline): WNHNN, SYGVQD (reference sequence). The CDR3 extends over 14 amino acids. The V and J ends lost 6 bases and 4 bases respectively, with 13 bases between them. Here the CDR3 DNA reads TGCGCCAGCAGAACACAGGTAGCCGGAAACACCATATATTTT. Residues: CASRTQVAGNTIYF.